This entry describes one TCR beta chain. The antigen it binds to is not known. No much larger clone exists at a distance of one base, and base qualities are not known. The sample originates from a study of blood T cell repertoires in COVID-19 (dated by TCRdb to the early 2020s). Concerning the study at large: Samples covering the acute and convalescent phases of COVID-19 were provided by collaborators in the United States, Italy and Spain. Deeply sampled blood TCRbeta repertoires from subjects exposed to, actively infected with, or recovered from COVID-19 were included in the dataset. The prospective study material was composed of cDNA or gDNA derived from T cells, B-cell-depleted T cells, or PBMCs. The samples were drawn from two sources: the first 160 participants of the ongoing ImmuneRACE study, and fewer than 1,500 subjects contributed by 6 global collaborators. The repertoires were released in a freely available public database intended as a resource for research on the immune response to SARS-CoV-2. Where available, HLA class I and class II types were obtained from metadata supplied by the sample provider rather than from assay-based typing. Nearly every sample came with metadata listing a de-identified subject ID, COVID-19 status, age in years and sex.

General findings and caveats noted by the study authors: How much clinical and demographic metadata was included differed by source and by participant, and the metadata was provided uncurated.

TCRbeta CDR3 regions were amplified from genomic DNA by means of the immunoSEQ Assay, a bias-controlled multiplex PCR. The source study handled its data this way. Nucleated cell counts per sample were estimated from amplification of reference gene primers within the assay. To quantify the absolute abundance of each unique TCRbeta CDR3 rearrangement, sequence reads were collapsed and filtered. Productive Simpson clonality was computed per sample as the square root of Simpson's diversity index over productive rearrangements. The table comes from immuneACCESS by way of TCRdb, which keeps in-frame sequences with V and J called. Part of the clones is missing from these tables; in studies checked, under half for an unresolved V gene and the rest for unknown reasons. The V and J calls and the clone size are those of that table, but D and trimming were determined from the DNA. The sample yields around 230,000 clones; around nine tenths were counted once. The top ten hold 0.72% of the sample.

Whole blood was collected in K2EDTA tubes by collaborating institutions according to the institutions' own protocols. For TCRbeta analysis, collaborator samples were shipped as frozen whole blood, as isolated PBMCs, or as DNA extracted from either sample type. The CDR3 measures 12 amino acids from cysteine to phenylalanine. Only CDR3 DNA is held: 36 bases, read in frame from base 1. Sequences MNHEY (CDR1) and SVGAGI (CDR2) are obtained from the germline V gene. The germline ends are 9 bases apart after V is trimmed by 8 bases and J by 2 bases. Recombination linked TRBV6-5 to TRBJ2-5; the D gene is unclear. The specimen sequenced was peripheral blood. The sequence came from a man between 40 and 49 years old with acute or convalescent COVID-19. The CDR3 region: CASHQQQETQYF. In nucleotides, the sequence is TGTGCCAGCCACCAACAGCAAGAGACCCAGTACTTC.